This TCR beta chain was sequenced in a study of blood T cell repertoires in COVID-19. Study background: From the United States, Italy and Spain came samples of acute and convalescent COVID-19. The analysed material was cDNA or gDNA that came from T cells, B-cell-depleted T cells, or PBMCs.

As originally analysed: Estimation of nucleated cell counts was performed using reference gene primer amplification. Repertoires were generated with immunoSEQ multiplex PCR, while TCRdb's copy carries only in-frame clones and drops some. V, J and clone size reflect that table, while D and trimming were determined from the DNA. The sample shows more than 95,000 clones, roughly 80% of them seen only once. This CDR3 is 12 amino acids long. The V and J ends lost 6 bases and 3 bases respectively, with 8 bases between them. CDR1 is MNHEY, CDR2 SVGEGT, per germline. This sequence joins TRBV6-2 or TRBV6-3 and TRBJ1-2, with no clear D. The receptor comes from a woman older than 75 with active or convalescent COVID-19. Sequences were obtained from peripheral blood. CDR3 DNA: TGTGCCAGCAGCACCGAGGACTATGGCTACACCTTC. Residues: CASSTEDYGYTF.